A single sample gave rise to the 5 T cell receptor beta chains below, sequenced in a study of T-cell memory formation after mild COVID-19. TCRdb called the 5' RACE reads again in MiXCR, with one record for every CDR3 protein. The sample holds 350,000 to 450,000 distinct CDR3 sequences, 20% to 25% seen once. Sequenced material: PBMCs or a T cell subset sorted from them (not recorded which). The receptors shown here come from an adult woman who had mild COVID-19 (a few samples of this study predate the infection). Cell type and time point are not known.

In its sample, this clonotype was seen a few times. This chain links TRBV29-1 with TRBJ2-7; D is perhaps TRBD1 (5 bases). V shed 4 bases and J shed 7 bases, with 17 bases lying between them. The CDR3 runs 13 residues. Germline CDR1 and CDR2: SQVTM and ANQGSEA. The chain's CDR3 is CSVARDLSSEQYF. The CDR3 bases are TGCAGCGTTGCCAGGGATTTGTCTAGTGAGCAGTACTTC.

The chain recombines TRBV7-6 with TRBJ2-7; 7 bases agree with TRBD2. J lost 5 bases, V lost 1 base, and 5 bases had no gene match. Germline-derived CDR1 and CDR2 are SGHVS and FNYEAQ. This CDR3 is built from 14 residues. The CDR3: CASSLVGSGNEQYF. As DNA, the CDR3 is TGTGCCAGCAGCTTAGTCGGGAGCGGGAACGAGCAGTACTTC.

This clonotype appeared a single time. This chain connects TRBV7-3 to TRBJ2-1, with 7 bases fitting TRBD2. The CDR3 runs 15 residues. V shed 2 bases, J shed 8 bases, and the junction held 9 bases outside the gene matches. From germline, CDR1 is SGHTA and CDR2 FQGTGA. In DNA form, the CDR3 reads TGTGCCAGCAGCTTAGGACTAGACGCTACCTATGAGCAGTTCTTC. This encodes CASSLGLDATYEQFF.

The rearrangement uses TRBV21-1 and TRBJ2-1; the DNA was not compared with TRBD1, the D call given in the table. TRBV21-1 has pseudogene status. The CDR3 is 17 residues long. CDR3 DNA: TGTGCCAGCAGCAAGCCGTCTCTCGGACAGGGGAGCAATGAGCAGTTCTTC. Amino acids: CASSKPSLGQGSNEQFF.

This clonotype was counted between two and nine times. This sequence joins TRBV7-8 and TRBJ2-2; D is possibly TRBD2 (6 bases). CDR1 and CDR2 (germline): SGHVS, FQNEAQ. V shed 2 bases and J shed 7 bases, with 20 bases lying between them. This CDR3 comprises 17 residues. The CDR3 DNA is TGTGCCAGCAGCTTATACCCCCGGGACTTGATGAACGGGGAGCTGTTTTTT. Translated, it gives CASSLYPRDLMNGELFF.